The source of this TCR beta chain is a study of T cell responses to AZD1222 COVID-19 vaccine. The method was immunoSEQ multiplex PCR; TCRdb's version includes in-frame clones alone and lacks a portion of them. The profile shows about 180,000 clones, around 90% of them singletons. The input for sequencing was peripheral blood, taken 28 days after the second AZD1222 dose. This TCR was recovered from an adult who received the AZD1222 COVID-19 vaccine.

This chain's CDR3 is CASSLYGDEQYF. The DNA for the CDR3 is TGTGCCAGCAGTTTATACGGGGACGAGCAGTACTTC. The J gene is TRBJ2-7, the V gene TRBV12-3 or TRBV12-4, with D possibly matching TRBD2 (5 bases). CDR3 size: 12 residues. The V end lost 2 bases, the J end lost 5 bases, and 7 bases lay between the germline ends.